These 18 T cell receptor beta chains were all obtained from the same sample, sequenced in a study of blood T cells in healthy people across ages. Primed by a sample-barcoded 5' primer and a J-beta primer mix, a second PCR proceeded for roughly 7 to 12 cycles. Each CDR3 protein is one row after TCRdb ran MiXCR on the 5' RACE reads. The table lists about 680,000 distinct CDR3 sequences, around 49% of them singletons. Sequenced material: blood. Receptors were obtained from a woman aged 55-70 years in good health.

This chain uses TRBV4-3 with TRBJ2-1; 9 nucleotides align to TRBD1. The germline CDR1 and CDR2 sequences are LGHNA and YSLEER. With 5 bases clipped from V and 4 bases from J, the junction kept 9 bases outside the gene matches. The CDR3 runs 16 residues. CDR3 amino acids: CASSVVAGQGYNEQFF. The CDR3 nucleotides read TGCGCCAGCAGCGTAGTTGCGGGACAGGGATACAATGAGCAGTTCTTC.

The chain is built from TRBV3-1 and TRBJ1-1; D is unclear. CDR1 and CDR2 (germline): LGHDT, YNNKEL (reference sequence). This CDR3 contains 13 residues. V was pared by 1 base and J by 9 bases, with 12 bases between. The CDR3 spells CASSQGDTAQAFF. DNA for the CDR3: TGTGCCAGCAGCCAAGGGGATACGGCCCAAGCTTTCTTT.

This clonotype was seen a handful of times. This chain uses TRBV7-9 with TRBJ2-7, with 12 bases lining up with TRBD2. V shed 3 bases, J shed 2 bases, and the junction held 11 bases outside the gene matches. This CDR3 is 18 amino acids long. The V gene's germline CDR1 is SEHNR and CDR2 FQNEAQ (reference sequence). DNA of the CDR3: TGTGCCAGCAGCTTCCTGACTAGCGGGAGACGGGGCACCTACGAGCAGTACTTC. This encodes CASSFLTSGRRGTYEQYF.

This clonotype was detected only a few times. This chain joins TRBV9 and TRBJ2-7; D possibly uses TRBD1 or TRBD2 (5 bases each). The CDR3 is 15 residues long. V dropped 3 bases and J dropped 1 base, with 14 bases sitting between them. CDR1 and CDR2 from the germline V gene are SGDLS and YYNGEE. CDR3 bases: TGTGCCAGCAGCGCCTCCGGGACCGCTTCCTACGAGCAGTACTTC. This sequence encodes CASSASGTASYEQYF.

This clonotype has a count of ten or more. The chain carries TRBV7-3 and TRBJ2-3, with D possibly TRBD2 on 6 matching bases. V was trimmed by 5 bases and J by 1 base, leaving 19 bases between them. The germline V gene encodes CDR1 SGHTA and CDR2 FQGTGA. The length of the CDR3 is 17 residues. In DNA, the CDR3 is TGTGCCAGCAGCCCAACCAGGGCGGGGCTCGGCACAGATACGCAGTATTTT. It encodes CASSPTRAGLGTDTQYF. Variable domain in full (rest from reference TRBV7-3 and TRBJ2-3): GAGVSQTPSNKVTEKGKYVELRCDPISGHTALYWYRQSLGQGPEFLIYFQGTGAADDSGLPNDRFFAVRPEGSVSTLKIQRTERGDSAVYLCASSPTRAGLGTDTQYFGPGTRLTVL.

The rearrangement joins TRBV13 to TRBJ2-1; D is perhaps TRBD1 (7 bases). There are 15 residues in the CDR3. CDR1 is PRHDT, CDR2 FYEKMQ, per germline (reference sequence). Deletions cut 5 bases from V and 5 bases from J, with 16 bases between. The CDR3 coding sequence is TGTGCCAGCAGCCAAGGGGGCGCGGGAAACAATGAGCAGTTCTTC. Its translation: CASSQGGAGNNEQFF.

The gene calls are TRBV7-2 and TRBJ1-1; D unclear. Trimming took 4 bases from V and 1 from J, leaving 10 bases between them. This CDR3 comprises 14 residues. The V gene's germline CDR1 is SGHTA and CDR2 FQGNSA. The CDR3 DNA reads as TGTGCCAGCAGCTATGGACCGAAGAACACTGAAGCTTTCTTT. Translating gives CASSYGPKNTEAFF. Full variable domain (rest looked up from reference TRBV7-2 and TRBJ1-1): GAGVSQSPSNKVTEKGKDVELRCDPISGHTALYWYRQSLGQGLEFLIYFQGNSAPDKSGLPSDRFSAERTGGSVSTLTIQRTQQEDSAVYLCASSYGPKNTEAFFGQGTRLTVV.

The CDR3 DNA reads TGTGCCATCAGCCCCACTAGCGGGAGTTACAATGAGCAGTACTTC. Its protein is CAISPTSGSYNEQYF. V usage is TRBV10-3 and J usage is TRBJ2-1; TRBD2 aligns across 11 bases. With the DNA end fitting TRBJ2-7 better, the J assignment may be wrong. This CDR3 spans 15 amino acids. CDR1 is ENHRY, CDR2 SYGVKD, per germline.

This clonotype was found many times. This sequence joins TRBV5-6 and TRBJ2-4; tentatively, D is TRBD1 (6 bases). The CDR3 spans 16 residues. CDR1 SGHDT and CDR2 YYEEEE come from the germline V gene. V was trimmed by 3 bases and J by 0 bases, leaving 13 bases between them. In DNA form, the CDR3 reads TGTGCCAGCAGCTCCGGACAGTACGTAGCCAAAAACATTCAGTACTTC. Protein: CASSSGQYVAKNIQYF.

This clonotype was detected a few times. V and J are TRBV7-9 and TRBJ2-5; TRBD2 aligns across 12 bases. The J segment lost 0 bases and the V segment lost 4 bases, leaving 6 bases of the junction unmatched. In germline, CDR1 is SEHNR, CDR2 FQNEAQ (reference sequence). CDR3 length equals 17 residues. The CDR3 here is CASSSSSGRVYQETQYF. The DNA of the CDR3 is TGTGCCAGCAGCTCCTCTAGCGGGAGGGTGTACCAAGAGACCCAGTACTTC.

This clonotype was seen a few times. The V call is TRBV20-1, the J call TRBJ1-6; no definite D call. Looked up from germline, CDR1 is DFQATT and CDR2 is SNEGSKA (reference sequence). The germline V and J ends were trimmed by 4 bases and 0 bases, with 13 bases remaining between them. The CDR3 length is 16 residues. The CDR3 is CSATMTGSSYNSPLHF. The CDR3 DNA sequence: TGCAGTGCTACCATGACCGGTAGCTCCTATAATTCACCCCTCCACTTT.

This clonotype was observed at least ten times. The V call is TRBV27, the J call TRBJ1-2; 10 bases align to TRBD1. The germline CDR1 and CDR2 sequences are MNHEY and SMNVEV (reference sequence). The CDR3 totals 13 residues. Trimming removed 7 bases from V and 7 bases from J; junction bases left unmatched: 6. CDR3 bases: TGTGCCAGCACCATGCGGACAGGGGGTGGCTACACCTTC. It codes for CASTMRTGGGYTF.

This chain joins TRBV7-2 and TRBJ1-2, with TRBD1 matching 9 bases. CDR3 size: 12 residues. Germline V CDR1 and CDR2: SGHTA, FQGNSA. Trimming took 4 bases from V and 7 from J; bases not matched to a gene: 1. The CDR3 loop reads CASSSTGGGYTF. CDR3 coding DNA: TGTGCCAGCAGCTCGACAGGGGGTGGCTACACCTTC.

This sequence joins TRBV5-1 and TRBJ2-1; 7 bases are a match to TRBD2. V gave up 4 bases and J gave up 10 bases; unmatched junction bases: 11. This CDR3 has 14 amino acids. Germline V gives CDR1 SGHRS, CDR2 YFSETQ. In DNA form, the CDR3 reads TGCGCCAGCAGCGCACCGGAGGCGGGGGACGAGCAGTTCTTC. As protein: CASSAPEAGDEQFF.

The chain uses TRBV20-1 and TRBJ2-5; 7 positions match TRBD1. This CDR3 region has 14 residues. Germline lookup yields CDR1 DFQATT and CDR2 SNEGSKA (reference sequence). With 6 bases clipped from V and 1 base from J, the junction kept 8 bases outside the gene matches. CDR3 in DNA: TGCAGTGCCGACCCCGGGACAGTCCAAGAGACCCAGTACTTC. Residues: CSADPGTVQETQYF.

This clonotype has more than one count but fewer than ten. The rearrangement links TRBV4-3 to TRBJ2-1; TRBD2 agrees at 10 bases. Germline V lookup: CDR1 LGHNA, CDR2 YSLEER. Germline trimming cut 1 base from V and 6 bases from J; bases unmatched to any gene: 3. The length of the CDR3 is 15 residues. CDR3 nucleotides: TGCGCCAGCAGCCAAGTGGGACTAGCGACCAATGAGCAGTTCTTC. Its protein is CASSQVGLATNEQFF.

Only a few counts were recorded for this clonotype. The rearrangement links TRBV20-1 to TRBJ2-1; TRBD2 agrees at 10 bases. CDR1 DFQATT and CDR2 SNEGSKA come from the germline V gene (reference sequence). Germline trimming cut 0 bases from V and 4 bases from J; bases unmatched to any gene: 9. This CDR3 comprises 17 residues. The CDR3 DNA reads as TGCAGTGCTAGAGATCGACTAGCGGGTCTCATATACAATGAGCAGTTCTTC. The encoded protein is CSARDRLAGLIYNEQFF.

The genes are TRBV18 and TRBJ2-1; D not resolved. Germline V gives CDR1 KGHSH, CDR2 LQKENI. The CDR3 consists of 15 residues. Trimming removed 3 bases at V and 2 bases at J, with 11 bases between. The DNA of the CDR3 is TGTGCCAGCTCACCCAAAAACGGTGCCTACAATGAGCAGTTCTTC. This translates into CASSPKNGAYNEQFF. Based on the CDR3 plus reference TRBV18 and TRBJ2-1, the full variable domain is NAGVMQNPRHLVRRRGQEARLRCSPMKGHSHVYWYRQLPEEGLKFMVYLQKENIIDESGMPKERFSAEFPKEGPSILRIQQVVRGDSAAYFCASSPKNGAYNEQFFGPGTRLTVL.